These T cell receptor beta chains were read from a single sample in a study of CD8+CD57+ T cells in acquired aplastic anemia. TCRdb independently ran MiXCR on the reads; one entry per CDR3 protein. In the table there are some 150,000 distinct CDR3 sequences, 71% of which are singletons. Input material: sorted CD4+, CD8+, or CD8+CD57+ T cells (not recorded which) from PBMCs. The source is a human donor with aplastic anemia. Each CDR3 is given with its conserved first and last residue. A D gene is named only where the DNA matches it firmly. The listing skips clone size in some rows; elsewhere it reads once, few, many or a size class.

>TRBJ2-7|-|TRBV7-3|-
TGTGCCAGCAGCTTAATCAGGGGACAATCCTACGAGCAGTACTTC
CASSLIRGQSYEQYF
>TRBJ2-1|once|TRBV25-1|-
TGTGCCAGCAGTTCCAGCGGGCCCAACAATGAGCAGTTCTTC
CASSSSGPNNEQFF
>TRBJ1-2|-|TRBV15|-
TGTGCCAGCTCTTCGATACGCGGGGGCGCAGGGTATGGCTACACCTTC
CASSSIRGGAGYGYTF
>TRBJ2-7|-|TRBV7-9|-
TGTGCCAGCCGATTAGCGAGCTCCTACGAGCAGTACTTC
CASRLASSYEQYF
>TRBJ1-2|-|TRBV2|TRBD1
TGTGCCAGCAGTGAAGAGGGACCGGACAGGGGTGGGGGCTACACCTTC
CASSEEGPDRGGGYTF
>TRBJ2-7|once|TRBV2|-
TGTGCCAGTACGAAAGACTCCTACGAGCAGTACTTC
CASTKDSYEQYF
>TRBJ2-7|-|TRBV25-1|TRBD2
TGTGCCAGCCCCACCGGGACTAGCGGGAGCTACGAGCAGTACTTC
CASPTGTSGSYEQYF
>TRBJ2-3|-|TRBV6-1|TRBD2
TGTGCCAGCAGTGAAAGTAGCGGGACAAGCACAGATACGCAGTATTTT
CASSESSGTSTDTQYF
>TRBJ1-1|-|TRBV12-3/TRBV12-4|-
TGTGCCAGCAGTACAGGTGGGACGGTAAACACTGAAGCTTTCTTT
CASSTGGTVNTEAFF
>TRBJ2-3|-|TRBV19|-
TGTGCCGTCAAGGGCGTGATTGGCACAGATACGCAGTATTTT
CAVKGVIGTDTQYF
>TRBJ2-3|-|TRBV6-5|TRBD1
TGTGCCAGCAGTTCCGGGACAGGGGTGAGAGATACGCAGTATTTT
CASSSGTGVRDTQYF
>TRBJ1-1|-|TRBV14|TRBD1
TGTGCCAGCAGCCGAGACGGACAGGGAGCTTGGACCACTGAAGCTTTCTTT
CASSRDGQGAWTTEAFF
>TRBJ2-3|-|TRBV7-9|-
TGTGCCAGCAGCCAGGTACTACCCACAGATACGCAGTATTTT
CASSQVLPTDTQYF
>TRBJ2-6|-|TRBV12-3/TRBV12-4|-
TGTGCCAGCAGTGCCTGGATTGCTGGGGCCAACGTCCTGACTTTC
CASSAWIAGANVLTF
>TRBJ1-2|-|TRBV20-1|-
TGCAGTGCTAGATCCGGGCTTAACTATGGCTACACCTTC
CSARSGLNYGYTF
>TRBJ2-1|few|TRBV12-3/TRBV12-4|-
TGTGCCAGCACCATCTCGGTCGGTGGCAATGAGCAGTTCTTC
CASTISVGGNEQFF
>TRBJ2-5|-|TRBV10-3|-
TGTGCCATCAGTGAGTCTGGGCGCGAGGAGACCCAGTACTTC
CAISESGREETQYF
>TRBJ2-2|-|TRBV10-3|TRBD2
TGTGCCATCAGTGACCCACCCCTAGCGGGAGGGCGACGGAACACCGGGGAGCTGTTTTTT
CAISDPPLAGGRRNTGELFF
>TRBJ1-1|-|TRBV20-1|-
TGCAGTGCTAGCTGGAGCCACACTGAAGCTTTCTTT
CSASWSHTEAFF
>TRBJ2-1|-|TRBV24-1|TRBD2
TGTGCCACCAGTGGACTAGCGGGAGGCCCCTACAATGAGCAGTTCTTC
CATSGLAGGPYNEQFF
>TRBJ1-5|many|TRBV4-3|-
TGCGCCAGCAGCCAAGATCGACAGTACCATCAGCCCCAGCATTTT
CASSQDRQYHQPQHF
>TRBJ1-3|-|TRBV20-1|-
TGCAGTGCTAGAGGAGAAGGGGACACCATATATTTT
CSARGEGDTIYF
>TRBJ2-3|-|TRBV24-1|TRBD2
TGTGCCACCAGTGATTCGGGACTAGGGGGCACAGATACGCAGTATTTT
CATSDSGLGGTDTQYF
>TRBJ1-1|many|TRBV9|-
TGTGCCAGCAGTCAACCGGGCCGCCAAGCGACAACTGAAGCTTTCTTT
CASSQPGRQATTEAFF
>TRBJ1-1|-|TRBV7-3|-
TGTGCCAGCAGCTCACAGATGAACACTGAAGCTTTCTTT
CASSSQMNTEAFF
>TRBJ2-7|few|TRBV20-1|-
TGCAGTGCTAGAGACTGGGACACGCTCTCCTACGAGCAGTACTTC
CSARDWDTLSYEQYF
>TRBJ1-2|-|TRBV10-3|-
TGTGCCATCAGTGATTATGGGAACTATGGCTACACCTTC
CAISDYGNYGYTF
>TRBJ2-1|once|TRBV15|-
TGTGCCACCAGCAGGTCAACTAGAGGGGTGGCCTACAATGAGCAGTTCTTC
CATSRSTRGVAYNEQFF
>TRBJ2-2|-|TRBV2|TRBD2
TGTGGACTAGCGGGTTGGAACACCGGGGAGCTGTTTTTT
CGLAGWNTGELFF
>TRBJ2-5|-|TRBV10-3|-
TGTGCCAGCAAACAAGGGGGTGAGACCCAGTACTTC
CASKQGGETQYF
>TRBJ1-6|once|TRBV5-4|-
TGTGCCAGCAGCTTGGGCCTAGAGATCCACTTT
CASSLGLEIHF
>TRBJ2-1|-|TRBV7-8|TRBD2
TGTGCCAGCAGCGAGCCGGGACTAGCGGCCCCCGAGCAGTTCTTC
CASSEPGLAAPEQFF
>TRBJ1-6|-|TRBV7-9|-
TGTGCCAGCAGTACCAATTCCCCAGCAGATAATTCACCCCTCCACTTT
CASSTNSPADNSPLHF
>TRBJ2-5|-|TRBV10-1|TRBD2
TGCGCCAGCAGTGAGTCGGGTAGCGGGGTCCAAGAGACCCAGTACTTC
CASSESGSGVQETQYF
>TRBJ2-2|many|TRBV10-3|TRBD2
TGTGCCATCAGTGGTCTCGGGGGGGACACCGGGGAGCTGTTTTTT
CAISGLGGDTGELFF
>TRBJ1-5|few|TRBV27|-
TGTGCCGGCAGCTTACTCGGGACAAAGAATCAGCCCCAGCATTTT
CAGSLLGTKNQPQHF
>TRBJ1-1|-|TRBV7-8|-
TGTGCCAGCAGCAAGACACGCACTGAAGCTTTCTTT
CASSKTRTEAFF
>TRBJ2-1|-|TRBV19|TRBD1
TGTGCCAGCTCAACCGGGACAGGATTAAACAATGAGCAGTTCTTC
CASSTGTGLNNEQFF
>TRBJ1-4|many|TRBV15|-
TGTGCCACCAGCAGAGGAGGGGCGGATGAAAAACTGTTTTTT
CATSRGGADEKLFF
>TRBJ2-7|-|TRBV4-2|-
TGTGCCAGCAGCCAAGACAGCGAGCAGTACTTC
CASSQDSEQYF
>TRBJ2-1|-|TRBV15|-
TGTGCCACCAGCGGAGGCTTGCAGGGCTACAATGAGCAGTTCTTC
CATSGGLQGYNEQFF
>TRBJ1-2|-|TRBV29-1|TRBD1
TGCAGCGTTGGGGGACAGCAATATGGCTACACCTTC
CSVGGQQYGYTF
>TRBJ2-1|-|TRBV20-1|-
TGCAGTGCTAGAGATCGGGCGGGGACACACTCCTACAATGAGCAGTTCTTC
CSARDRAGTHSYNEQFF
>TRBJ1-4|-|TRBV5-1|-
TGCGCCAGCAGCTTGGACGGCGAACTTAATGAAAAACTGTTTTTT
CASSLDGELNEKLFF
>TRBJ1-1|-|TRBV12-5|-
TGTGCTAGTGGTTTGCTCCCGGACGTCACTGAAGCTTTCTTT
CASGLLPDVTEAFF
>TRBJ1-4|once|TRBV2|TRBD1
TGTGCCAGCACCCCGGGACAGGGGACGGAAAAACTGTTTTTT
CASTPGQGTEKLFF
>TRBJ1-5|-|TRBV6-1|-
TGTGCCAGCAGTGGGGCAGGGGATAGAGGAAGGCATTTT
CASSGAGDRGRHF
>TRBJ1-2|-|TRBV5-1|TRBD1
TGTGCCAGCAGCTTAGATGCGGGGACAGACTATGGCTACACCTTC
CASSLDAGTDYGYTF
>TRBJ2-2|once|TRBV2|TRBD2
TGTGCCAGCAGTGAAAGCGGGGTTGAAATCCTCTGGGAGCTGTTTTTT
CASSESGVEILWELFF
>TRBJ2-2|-|TRBV2|-
TGTGCCAGCAGCCTGCAGGGGATCGGGGAGCTGTTTTTT
CASSLQGIGELFF
>TRBJ2-7|-|TRBV5-1|-
TGCGCCAGCAGCTTTGGCAGGGCCTACGAGCAGTACTTC
CASSFGRAYEQYF
>TRBJ1-1|-|TRBV29-1|-
TGCAGCGTTGAAGAAGGGGGCACTGAAGCTTTCTTT
CSVEEGGTEAFF
>TRBJ2-7|-|TRBV6-2/TRBV6-3|-
TGTGCCAGCAGTTACACGGGACAAAGCAACCCGGGAGAGCAGTACTTC
CASSYTGQSNPGEQYF
>TRBJ2-2|-|TRBV5-4|-
TGTGCCAGCAGCTTGGGAACAGGGTCCGGCGGGGAGCTGTTTTTT
CASSLGTGSGGELFF
>TRBJ1-5|few|TRBV19|-
TGTGCCAGTAGTGCTCGGGCCAGCAACTTTAATCAGCCCCAGCATTTT
CASSARASNFNQPQHF
>TRBJ2-7|-|TRBV7-9|-
TGTGCCAGCAGCAGTGGACAGGGAGGGGTCCACGAGCAGTACTTC
CASSSGQGGVHEQYF